This entry describes one T cell receptor (beta chain). The data stem from a study of blood T cell repertoires in COVID-19. Study details: There were acute and convalescent COVID-19 samples, and they came from the United States, Italy and Spain.

The CDR3 spans 14 residues. Germline lookup yields CDR1 LNHDA and CDR2 SQIVND (reference sequence). The J segment lost 8 bases and the V segment lost 1 base, leaving 6 bases of the junction unmatched. Assay: immunoSEQ multiplex PCR; the TCRdb copy retains only in-frame clones and omits some. The sample has 250,000 to 300,000 clones; approximately 85% are singletons. This sequence originates from a man in his fifties with active or convalescent COVID-19. The material sequenced was peripheral blood. The chain recombines TRBV19 with TRBJ1-1; the match to TRBD1 covers 8 bases. In DNA form, the CDR3 reads TGTGCCAGTAGTATAGGTGACAGGGGCAAGGAAGCTTTCTTT. It encodes CASSIGDRGKEAFF.